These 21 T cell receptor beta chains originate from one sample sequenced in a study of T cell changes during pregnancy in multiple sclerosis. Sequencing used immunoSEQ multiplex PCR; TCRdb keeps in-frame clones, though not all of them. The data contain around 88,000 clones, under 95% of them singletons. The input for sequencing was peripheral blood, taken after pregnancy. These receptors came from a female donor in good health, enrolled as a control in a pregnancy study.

The CDR3 region is CASSEVLAGANTGELFF. The CDR3 nucleotides read TGTGCCAGCAGTGAAGTCCTAGCGGGAGCGAACACCGGGGAGCTGTTTTTT. This chain joins TRBV6-1 and TRBJ2-2; 10 positions agree with TRBD2. The ends lost 1 base at V and 0 bases at J; junction bases unmatched: 2. Per the germline V gene, CDR1 is MNHNS and CDR2 is SASEGT. This CDR3 has 17 amino acids.

The DNA for the CDR3 is TGTGCCAGCAGCGTCCGGAACAGGGCCTACGAGCAGTACTTC. Amino acid sequence: CASSVRNRAYEQYF. This chain links TRBV7-9 with TRBJ2-7; tentatively, D is TRBD1 (6 bases). The CDR3 totals 14 residues. The germline gives CDR1 SEHNR, CDR2 FQNEAQ (reference sequence). The germline V and J ends were trimmed by 5 bases and 2 bases, with 13 bases remaining between them.

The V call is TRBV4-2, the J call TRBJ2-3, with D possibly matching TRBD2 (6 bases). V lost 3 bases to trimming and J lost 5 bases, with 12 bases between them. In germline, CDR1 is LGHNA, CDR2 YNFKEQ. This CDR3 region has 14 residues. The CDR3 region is CASSQGGRGDTQYF. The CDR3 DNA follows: TGTGCCAGCAGCCAGGGAGGACGGGGAGATACGCAGTATTTT.

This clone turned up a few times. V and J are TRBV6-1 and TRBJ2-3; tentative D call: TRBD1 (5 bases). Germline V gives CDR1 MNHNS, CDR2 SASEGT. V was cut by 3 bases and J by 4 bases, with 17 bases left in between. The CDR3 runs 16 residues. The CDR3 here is CASSETPQVPPDTQYF. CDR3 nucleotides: TGTGCCAGCAGTGAGACTCCACAGGTCCCCCCAGATACGCAGTATTTT.

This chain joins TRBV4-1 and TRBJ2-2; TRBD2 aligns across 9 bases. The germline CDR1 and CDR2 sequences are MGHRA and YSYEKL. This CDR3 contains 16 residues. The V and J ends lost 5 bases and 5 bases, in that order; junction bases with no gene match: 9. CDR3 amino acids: CASSNPGLAKTGELFF. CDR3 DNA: TGCGCCAGCAGCAACCCGGGACTAGCTAAGACCGGGGAGCTGTTTTTT.

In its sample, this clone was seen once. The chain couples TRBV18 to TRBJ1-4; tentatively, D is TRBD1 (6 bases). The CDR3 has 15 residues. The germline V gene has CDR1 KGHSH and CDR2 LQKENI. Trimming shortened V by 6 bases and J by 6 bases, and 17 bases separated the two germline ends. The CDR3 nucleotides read TGTGCCAGCTCCCTAAGGGAGTCAGGGGATGAAAAACTGTTTTTT. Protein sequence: CASSLRESGDEKLFF.

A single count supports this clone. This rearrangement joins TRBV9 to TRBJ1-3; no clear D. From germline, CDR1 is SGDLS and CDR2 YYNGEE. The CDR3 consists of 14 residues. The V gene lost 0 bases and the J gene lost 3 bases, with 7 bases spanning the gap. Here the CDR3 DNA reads TGTGCCAGCAGCGTAGAGAACAGTGGAAACACCATATATTTT. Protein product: CASSVENSGNTIYF.

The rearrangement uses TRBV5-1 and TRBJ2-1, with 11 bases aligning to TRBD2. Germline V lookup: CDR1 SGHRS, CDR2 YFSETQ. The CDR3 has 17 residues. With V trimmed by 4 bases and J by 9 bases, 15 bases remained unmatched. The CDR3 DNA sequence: TGCGCCAGCAGCCTCCTGGGTAGCGGGAGGGGGGGCAGTGAGCAGTTCTTC. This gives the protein CASSLLGSGRGGSEQFF.

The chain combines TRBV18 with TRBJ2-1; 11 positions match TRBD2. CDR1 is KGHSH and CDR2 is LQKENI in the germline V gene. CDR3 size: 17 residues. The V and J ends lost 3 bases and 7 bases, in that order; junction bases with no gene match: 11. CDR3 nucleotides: TGTGCCAGCTCACCCCTAGCGGGAGGAAGGGTCGGGAATGAGCAGTTCTTC. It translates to CASSPLAGGRVGNEQFF.

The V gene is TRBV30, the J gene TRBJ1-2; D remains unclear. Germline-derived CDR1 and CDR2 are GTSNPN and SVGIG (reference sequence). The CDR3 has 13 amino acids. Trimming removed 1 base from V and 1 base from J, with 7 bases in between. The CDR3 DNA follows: TGTGCCTGGAGTGGGCATATTAACTATGGCTACACCTTC. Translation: CAWSGHINYGYTF. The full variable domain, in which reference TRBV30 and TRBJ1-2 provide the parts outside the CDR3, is SQTIHQWPATLVQPVGSPLSLECTVEGTSNPNLYWYRQAAGRGLQLLFYSVGIGQISSEVPQNLSASRPQDRQFILSSKKLLLSDSGFYLCAWSGHINYGYTFGSGTRLTVV.

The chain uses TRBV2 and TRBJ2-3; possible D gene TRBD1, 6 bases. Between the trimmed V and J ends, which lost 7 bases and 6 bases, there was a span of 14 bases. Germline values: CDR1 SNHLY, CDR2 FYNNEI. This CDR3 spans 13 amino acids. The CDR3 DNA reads TGTGCCAGCAATGACAGGAGAGGGGATACGCAGTATTTT. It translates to CASNDRRGDTQYF.

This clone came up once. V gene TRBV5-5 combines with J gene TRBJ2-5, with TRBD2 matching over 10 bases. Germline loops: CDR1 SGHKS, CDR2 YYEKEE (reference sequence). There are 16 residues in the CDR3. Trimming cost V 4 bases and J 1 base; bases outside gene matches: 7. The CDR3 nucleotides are TGTGCCAGCAGCACCGCGACTAGCGGGCCCCAAGAGACCCAGTACTTC. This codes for CASSTATSGPQETQYF.

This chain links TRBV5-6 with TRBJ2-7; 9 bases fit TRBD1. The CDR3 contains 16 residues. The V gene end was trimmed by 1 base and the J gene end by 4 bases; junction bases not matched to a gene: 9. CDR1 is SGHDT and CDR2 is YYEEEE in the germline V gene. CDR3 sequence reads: CASSLFAGQGEYEQYF. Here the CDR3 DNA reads TGTGCCAGCAGCTTGTTCGCGGGACAGGGTGAATACGAGCAGTACTTC.

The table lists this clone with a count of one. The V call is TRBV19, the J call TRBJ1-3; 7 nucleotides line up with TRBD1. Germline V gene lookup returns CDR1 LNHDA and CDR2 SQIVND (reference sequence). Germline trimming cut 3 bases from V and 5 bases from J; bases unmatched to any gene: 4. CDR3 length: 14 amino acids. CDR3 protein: CASSMGRGRNTIYF. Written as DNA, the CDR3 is TGTGCCAGTAGTATGGGCAGGGGGAGAAACACCATATATTTT.

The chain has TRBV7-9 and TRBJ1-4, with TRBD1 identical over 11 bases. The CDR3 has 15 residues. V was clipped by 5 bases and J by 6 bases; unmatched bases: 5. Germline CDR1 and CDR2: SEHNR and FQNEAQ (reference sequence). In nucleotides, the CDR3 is TGTGCCAGCAGCCGCCGGACAGGGGGCGATGAAAAACTGTTTTTT. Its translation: CASSRRTGGDEKLFF.

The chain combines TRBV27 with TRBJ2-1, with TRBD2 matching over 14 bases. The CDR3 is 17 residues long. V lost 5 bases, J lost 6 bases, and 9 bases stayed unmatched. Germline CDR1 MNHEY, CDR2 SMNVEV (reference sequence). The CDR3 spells CASSRAPTSGRGNEQFF. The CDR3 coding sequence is TGTGCCAGCAGTAGAGCTCCGACTAGCGGGAGGGGCAATGAGCAGTTCTTC.

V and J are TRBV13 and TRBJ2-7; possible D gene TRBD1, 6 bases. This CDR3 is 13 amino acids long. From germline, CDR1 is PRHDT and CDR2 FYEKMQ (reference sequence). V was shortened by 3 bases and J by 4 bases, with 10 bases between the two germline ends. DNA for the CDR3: TGTGCCAGCAGCTTTCCCAGGGGTTACGAGCAGTACTTC. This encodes CASSFPRGYEQYF.

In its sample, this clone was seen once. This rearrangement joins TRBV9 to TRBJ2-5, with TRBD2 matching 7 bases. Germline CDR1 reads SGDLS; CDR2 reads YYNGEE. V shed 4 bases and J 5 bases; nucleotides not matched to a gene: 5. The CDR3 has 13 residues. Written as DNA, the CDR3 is TGTGCCAGCAGCCCCCGGGGGGTGGAGACCCAGTACTTC. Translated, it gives CASSPRGVETQYF.

The CDR3 sequence: CASSIDLAGVGSYEQYF. Written as DNA, the CDR3 is TGTGCCAGTAGTATAGATCTAGCGGGAGTAGGATCCTACGAGCAGTACTTC. The V and J genes are TRBV19 and TRBJ2-7; 10 nucleotides match TRBD2. CDR3 size: 17 residues. Germline CDR1 LNHDA, CDR2 SQIVND (reference sequence). V was pared by 0 bases and J by 1 base, with 6 bases of the junction left unmatched. Together with reference TRBV19 and TRBJ2-7, the CDR3 gives the full variable domain: DGGITQSPKYLFRKEGQNVTLSCEQNLNHDAMYWYRQDPGQGLRLIYYSQIVNDFQKGDIAEGYSVSREKKESFPLTVTSAQKNPTAFYLCASSIDLAGVGSYEQYFGPGTRLTVT.

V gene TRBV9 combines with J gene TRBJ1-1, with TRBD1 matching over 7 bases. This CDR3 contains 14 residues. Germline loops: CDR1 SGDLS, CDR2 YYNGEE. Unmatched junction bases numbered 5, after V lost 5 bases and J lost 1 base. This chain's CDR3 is CASRRTGSNTEAFF. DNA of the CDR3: TGTGCCAGCAGGAGGACAGGATCGAACACTGAAGCTTTCTTT. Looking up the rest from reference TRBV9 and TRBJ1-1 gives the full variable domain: DSGVTQTPKHLITATGQRVTLRCSPRSGDLSVYWYQQSLDQGLQFLIQYYNGEERAKGNILERFSAQQFPDLHSELNLSSLELGDSALYFCASRRTGSNTEAFFGQGTRLTVV.

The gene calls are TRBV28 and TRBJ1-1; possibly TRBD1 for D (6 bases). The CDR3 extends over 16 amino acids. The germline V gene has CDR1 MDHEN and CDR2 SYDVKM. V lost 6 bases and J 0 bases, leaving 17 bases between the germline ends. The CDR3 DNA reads TGTGCCAGCAGCTATATCGGACAGTCGATGAACACTGAAGCTTTCTTT. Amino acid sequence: CASSYIGQSMNTEAFF.